This entry concerns a single TCR beta chain. This sample was taken from a study of T cells after yellow fever vaccination. Overall study: Libraries from low-cell-number fractions were prepared with the SMART-Seq v4 Ultra Low Input RNA kit.

CDR3 size: 18 residues. In germline, CDR1 is DFQATT, CDR2 SNEGSKA (reference sequence). V trimming: 2 bases; J trimming: 5 bases; junction bases outside the gene matches: 20. The authors made TCR cDNA by 5'RACE template switching, adding a universal primer site and UMIs. TCRdb recomputed calls from the 5' RACE reads with MiXCR, one row per CDR3 protein. The table records 360,000 or so distinct CDR3 sequences, more than 9% of them present only once. The chain has TRBV20-1 and TRBJ1-2; 7 bases line up with TRBD1. This TCR was sampled from a young man who received the YFV17D yellow fever vaccine. The specimen comprised PBMCs, sampled on the day of the first yellow fever vaccination. The CDR3 DNA is TGCAGTGCTAGAAAAATTACCGGGACAGATCAGAACTTTTATGGCTACACCTTC. Its translation is CSARKITGTDQNFYGYTF.